These 8 T cell receptor beta chains originate from one sample sequenced in a study of T-cell memory formation after mild COVID-19. TCRdb reprocessed the 5' RACE reads via MiXCR and lists one record per CDR3 protein. The sample contains some 240 distinct CDR3 sequences, 80% to 95% of which appear only once. Sequencing was carried out using PBMCs or a T cell subset sorted from them (not recorded which). The receptors were gathered from an adult who had mild COVID-19 (a few samples of this study predate the infection). Cell type and time point are not known.

The chain joins TRBV7-9 to TRBJ2-7; 7 bases are shared with TRBD2. This CDR3 is 17 amino acids long. Trimming removed 2 bases from V and 3 bases from J; junction bases left unmatched: 13. From germline, CDR1 is SEHNR and CDR2 FQNEAQ (reference sequence). CDR3 protein: CASSLSDIQRGNYEQYF. For the CDR3, the DNA is TGTGCCAGCAGCTTATCAGATATCCAGCGGGGAAACTACGAGCAGTACTTC.

The chain combines TRBV4-1 with TRBJ2-7; 13 bases are shared with TRBD2. Trimming at V came to 3 bases and at J to 5 bases, leaving 7 bases not matched to a gene. This CDR3 is built from 16 residues. Germline-derived CDR1 and CDR2 are MGHRA and YSYEKL. Here the CDR3 reads CASSQTGLAGVDEQYF. In DNA form, the CDR3 reads TGCGCCAGCAGCCAGACAGGACTAGCGGGGGTTGACGAGCAGTACTTC.

This chain joins TRBV5-1 and TRBJ2-7; 10 bases are shared with TRBD1. Germline V gives CDR1 SGHRS, CDR2 YFSETQ. The CDR3 length is 14 residues. The V segment lost 0 bases and the J segment 5 bases; nucleotides outside the gene matches: 2. The CDR3 is CASSLGQGADEQYF. The CDR3 DNA reads as TGCGCCAGCAGCTTGGGACAGGGGGCCGACGAGCAGTACTTC.

The rearrangement joins TRBV12-3 or TRBV12-4 to TRBJ2-5; no firm D call. The V gene lost 6 bases and the J gene lost 5 bases, with 10 bases spanning the gap. This CDR3 contains 12 residues. CDR3 bases: TGTGCCAGCAGCCCGCCGTGGGAGACCCAGTACTTC. It codes for CASSPPWETQYF.

The V call is TRBV18, the J call TRBJ1-3; D is undetermined. The CDR3 spans 16 residues. From germline, CDR1 is KGHSH and CDR2 LQKENI. V gave up 2 bases and J gave up 0 bases, with 11 bases separating them. Written as DNA, the CDR3 is TGTGCCAGCTCACCATATGGGGAGACCTCTGGAAACACCATATATTTT. This encodes CASSPYGETSGNTIYF.

This chain links TRBV6-5 with TRBJ1-2; the D is unclear. CDR3 length: 13 amino acids. V was pared by 6 bases and J by 3 bases, with 11 bases between. The germline V gene encodes CDR1 MNHEY and CDR2 SVGAGI. In DNA, the CDR3 is TGTGCCAGCAGCCCCTCTGCAGACTATGGCTACACCTTC. It is translated as CASSPSADYGYTF.

This chain uses TRBV24-1 with TRBJ2-1; 13 bases align to TRBD2. Looked up from germline, CDR1 is KGHDR and CDR2 is SFDVKD. Trimming took 0 bases from V and 8 from J; bases not matched to a gene: 3. The length of the CDR3 is 16 residues. CDR3 DNA: TGTGCCACCAGTGATTTGACTAGCGGGGGGGCATATGAGCAGTTCTTC. Translated: CATSDLTSGGAYEQFF.

For this clonotype: Relative to the germline gene, one junction end is altered; a read error may explain this. The chain has TRBV6-4 and TRBJ1-1; D call uncertain. Germline V gene lookup returns CDR1 MRHNA and CDR2 SNTAGT. The CDR3 covers 13 residues. The CDR3 nucleotides read TGTGCCAGCAGTGACCCTAAACTCGATGACATGCGCTTT. This translates into CASSDPKLDDMRF.